The 26 T cell receptor beta chains presented below share a single source sample, sequenced in a study of cytomegalovirus exposure and HLA in healthy donors. It was with 60 Vbeta and 13 Jbeta primers that the PCR ran. This table comes from immunoSEQ multiplex PCR, and its TCRdb copy is limited to in-frame clones, with some not included. The repertoire holds approximately 95,000 clones, with 78% as singletons. What was sequenced was PBMCs. All receptors derive from a woman in her thirties or forties in good health and CMV-seropositive.

This chain uses TRBV27 with TRBJ2-6; D gene uncertain. The length of the CDR3 is 15 residues. Germline V lookup: CDR1 MNHEY, CDR2 SMNVEV (reference sequence). Trimming took 5 bases from V and 0 from J, leaving 8 bases between them. This chain's CDR3 is CASSVRSSGANVLTF. The DNA for the CDR3 is TGTGCCAGCAGTGTCCGGAGCTCTGGGGCCAACGTCCTGACTTTC. The entire variable domain, with the rest obtained from reference TRBV27 and TRBJ2-6, is as follows: EAQVTQNPRYLITVTGKKLTVTCSQNMNHEYMSWYRQDPGLGLRQIYYSMNVEVTDKGDVPEGYKVSRKEKRNFPLILESPSPNQTSLYFCASSVRSSGANVLTFGAGSRLTVL.

The chain joins TRBV30 to TRBJ2-3; 7 bases fit TRBD2. There are 17 residues in the CDR3. The germline V gene has CDR1 GTSNPN and CDR2 SVGIG (reference sequence). With V trimmed by 2 bases and J by 4 bases, 15 bases remained unmatched. The CDR3 DNA reads TGTGCCTGGAGTCCTCCACCGGGGCGGGAGCGGGCAGATACGCAGTATTTT. Protein: CAWSPPPGRERADTQYF.

This clone has more than one count but fewer than ten. The V and J genes are TRBV9 and TRBJ1-2; tentatively, D is TRBD1 (5 bases). Germline V lookup: CDR1 SGDLS, CDR2 YYNGEE. V was trimmed by 0 bases and J by 8 bases, leaving 14 bases between them. This CDR3 spans 14 amino acids. The CDR3 here is CASSVGGDFLGYTF. The CDR3 region has the DNA TGTGCCAGCAGCGTAGGAGGGGACTTCCTAGGCTACACCTTC.

The chain carries TRBV5-1 and TRBJ2-5, with 9 bases aligning to TRBD2. V gave up 3 bases and J gave up 7 bases; unmatched junction bases: 13. CDR3 length: 16 residues. CDR1 is SGHRS, CDR2 YFSETQ, per germline. DNA of the CDR3: TGCGCCAGCAGCTCAGGGGGGGCTAGCGGGGATGCGACCCAGTACTTC. It translates to CASSSGGASGDATQYF.

The chain couples TRBV27 to TRBJ2-7; tentatively, D is TRBD1 (5 bases). Trimming pared 7 bases from V and 1 base from J, leaving 11 bases between. CDR3 length: 13 residues. The V gene's germline CDR1 is MNHEY and CDR2 SMNVEV (reference sequence). CDR3 DNA sequence: TGTGCCAGCAAAGGCAGGGCATCCTACGAGCAGTACTTC. Its translation is CASKGRASYEQYF.

J is TRBJ2-2 and V is TRBV6-5, with D maybe TRBD1 (6 bases). Germline CDR1 and CDR2: MNHEY and SVGAGI. The CDR3 totals 13 residues. V dropped 5 bases and J dropped 3 bases, with 7 bases sitting between them. The CDR3 nucleotides read TGTGCCAGCAGTGGGGGCGACACCGGGGAGCTGTTTTTT. Its protein product is CASSGGDTGELFF.

This clone appeared once. The V gene is TRBV28, the J gene TRBJ2-2, with 8 bases fitting TRBD1. J gave up 3 bases and V 8 bases, and 8 bases lay outside the gene matches. The CDR3 length is 15 residues. CDR1 is MDHEN and CDR2 is SYDVKM in the germline V gene. The CDR3: CASDTGGQHTGELFF. CDR3 sequence (DNA): TGTGCCAGCGACACAGGGGGACAGCACACCGGGGAGCTGTTTTTT.

The chain employs TRBV5-4 and TRBJ2-1; a weak D match, TRBD2 (5 bases). Germline assignment: CDR1 SGHNT and CDR2 YYREEE (reference sequence). The CDR3 sequence is 15 residues long. Trimming stripped 0 bases from V and 10 bases from J, with 17 bases between. The CDR3 loop is CASSLVSRGAIEQFF. Written as DNA, the CDR3 is TGTGCCAGCAGCTTGGTGTCACGGGGAGCAATAGAGCAGTTCTTC.

This chain joins TRBV6-6 and TRBJ2-2; TRBD1 might be the D (6 bases). Germline CDR1 is MNHNY and CDR2 is SVGAGI (reference sequence). Trimming left V 9 bases short and J 4 bases short, with 12 bases between. The CDR3 has 13 residues. CDR3 residues: CASLRGVTGELFF. The CDR3, as DNA: TGTGCCAGTCTCAGGGGAGTCACCGGGGAGCTGTTTTTT.

The V gene is TRBV5-6, the J gene TRBJ2-1; D unclear. Deletions cut 3 bases from V and 4 bases from J, with 2 bases between. CDR1 and CDR2 from the germline V gene are SGHDT and YYEEEE. The CDR3 spans 11 residues. The CDR3 DNA sequence: TGTGCCAGCAGCTCTTACAATGAGCAGTTCTTC. Residues: CASSSYNEQFF.

The chain links TRBV6-5 to TRBJ1-1; possibly TRBD1 for D (5 bases). V was cut by 6 bases and J by 2 bases, with 13 bases left in between. The V gene's germline CDR1 is MNHEY and CDR2 SVGAGI. CDR3 length equals 14 residues. The CDR3 here is CASSYTDRNTEAFF. Written as DNA, the CDR3 is TGTGCCAGCAGCTACACTGACAGAAACACTGAAGCTTTCTTT.

The chain joins TRBV7-8 to TRBJ2-1, with no clear D. V lost 5 bases and J 6 bases, leaving 8 bases between the germline ends. Germline CDR1 is SGHVS and CDR2 is FQNEAQ. The CDR3 covers 12 residues. The CDR3: CASSPSPNEQFF. For the CDR3, the DNA is TGTGCCAGCAGCCCCTCCCCCAATGAGCAGTTCTTC.

This chain connects TRBV5-4 to TRBJ2-5; tentatively, D is TRBD2 (7 bases). V was clipped by 4 bases and J by 5 bases, with 24 bases between them. The CDR3 spans 17 residues. Germline V gene lookup returns CDR1 SGHNT and CDR2 YYREEE (reference sequence). The CDR3 DNA is TGTGCCAGCAGCCCCACCTCGGGGAGGGGGTACCGGGAGACCCAGTACTTC. It encodes CASSPTSGRGYRETQYF. Full variable domain (remainder filled in from reference TRBV5-4 and TRBJ2-5): ETGVTQSPTHLIKTRGQQVTLRCSSQSGHNTVSWYQQALGQGPQFIFQYYREEENGRGNFPPRFSGLQFPNYSSELNVNALELDDSALYLCASSPTSGRGYRETQYFGPGTRLLVL.

This clone occurred a few times. This rearrangement joins TRBV4-1 to TRBJ2-1, with 9 bases that match TRBD2. Germline CDR1 reads MGHRA; CDR2 reads YSYEKL. The trim removed 2 bases at V and 8 bases at J, leaving 10 bases unmatched. CDR3 length: 16 residues. In DNA form, the CDR3 reads TGCGCCAGCAGCCAACATCCCGCTAGCGGGAATGATGAGCAGTTCTTC. Its protein product is CASSQHPASGNDEQFF.

V gene TRBV2 combines with J gene TRBJ2-6; 7 positions agree with TRBD1. The germline gives CDR1 SNHLY, CDR2 FYNNEI. There are 16 residues in the CDR3. The trim removed 6 bases at V and 2 bases at J, leaving 7 bases unmatched. The CDR3 DNA reads as TGTGCCAGCAGCTCACAGGGGATGGCTGGGGCCAACGTCCTGACTTTC. Its protein is CASSSQGMAGANVLTF.

The rearrangement links TRBV7-2 to TRBJ2-7, with 7 bases aligning to TRBD2. Germline CDR1 SGHTA, CDR2 FQGNSA. CDR3 length equals 15 residues. V lost 1 base and J lost 6; bases outside the gene matches: 9. CDR3 DNA: TGTGCCAGCAGCTTAGAGGGCGGGAGACTCCTCGAGCAGTACTTC. It specifies CASSLEGGRLLEQYF.

The chain couples TRBV15 to TRBJ1-1, with a weak D call TRBD1 (5 bases). Germline lookup yields CDR1 LNHNV and CDR2 YYDKDF (reference sequence). V was shortened by 1 base and J by 8 bases, with 5 bases between the two germline ends. The CDR3 sequence is 11 residues long. The CDR3 DNA follows: TGTGCCACCAGCAGAGGGGGCGAAGCTTTCTTT. It specifies CATSRGGEAFF.

In regard to this clone: At one of its ends the junction is not consistent with the germline gene, which may arise from a read error. The sample has other DNA sequences that encode this CDR3 too. V is TRBV18 and J is TRBJ2-6; D is perhaps TRBD1 (6 bases). The CDR3 totals 13 residues. CDR1 is KGHSH and CDR2 is LQKENI in the germline V gene. The CDR3 loop is CASSPDRTFVLTF. CDR3 in DNA: TGCGCCAGCTCACCAGACAGGACCTTCGTCCTGACTTTC.

The chain carries TRBV7-9 and TRBJ2-1; 9 nucleotides line up with TRBD2. The junction had 5 bases not matched to a gene; V was cut back by 4 bases and J by 4 bases. Germline assignment: CDR1 SEHNR and CDR2 FQNEAQ (reference sequence). The CDR3 spans 15 residues. The CDR3 loop is CASSSGTSPYNEQFF. In DNA form, the CDR3 reads TGTGCCAGCAGCTCCGGGACTAGCCCATACAATGAGCAGTTCTTC.

V is TRBV25-1 and J is TRBJ2-7, with TRBD2 matching 8 bases. CDR1 MGHDK and CDR2 SYGVNS come from the germline V gene. The V segment lost 5 bases and the J segment 1 base; nucleotides outside the gene matches: 7. There are 15 residues in the CDR3. Written as DNA, the CDR3 is TGTGCCAGCAGTCCCAGGGGACTAGAATCCTACGAGCAGTACTTC. It specifies CASSPRGLESYEQYF.

The chain recombines TRBV27 with TRBJ1-5, with 7 bases aligning to TRBD1. Germline assignment: CDR1 MNHEY and CDR2 SMNVEV (reference sequence). The ends lost 6 bases at V and 3 bases at J; junction bases unmatched: 5. The CDR3 runs to 14 residues. CDR3 in DNA: TGTGCCAGCAGCCCTGGACAGGTCAATCAGCCCCAGCATTTT. This sequence encodes CASSPGQVNQPQHF.

V is TRBV2 and J is TRBJ1-5, with D maybe TRBD1 (5 bases). Germline loops: CDR1 SNHLY, CDR2 FYNNEI. The V and J ends lost 5 bases and 4 bases respectively, with 9 bases between them. The CDR3 is 13 residues long. The CDR3 loop reads CASSRQLNQPQHF. CDR3 DNA: TGTGCCAGCAGTAGACAGCTAAATCAGCCCCAGCATTTT.

The chain is built from TRBV27 and TRBJ2-7; 7 positions match TRBD2. Germline assignment: CDR1 MNHEY and CDR2 SMNVEV (reference sequence). Trimming cost V 7 bases and J 3 bases; bases outside gene matches: 12. This CDR3 comprises 15 residues. Written as DNA, the CDR3 is TGTGCCAGCACCAGAAGCGGGAACGGAGGCTACGAGCAGTACTTC. This codes for CASTRSGNGGYEQYF.

J is TRBJ2-1 and V is TRBV19, with 10 bases lining up with TRBD2. Germline assignment: CDR1 LNHDA and CDR2 SQIVND (reference sequence). The trim removed 3 bases at V and 11 bases at J, leaving 4 bases unmatched. The CDR3 length is 13 residues. As DNA, the CDR3 is TGTGCCAGTAGTATGAGCGGGAGGGCCAAGCAGTTCTTC. As protein: CASSMSGRAKQFF.

J is TRBJ2-1 and V is TRBV27, with 10 bases aligning to TRBD2. CDR3 length equals 15 residues. From germline, CDR1 is MNHEY and CDR2 SMNVEV (reference sequence). Trimming removed 4 bases from V and 3 bases from J; junction bases left unmatched: 3. The CDR3: CASSSRLAGYNEQFF. DNA for the CDR3: TGTGCCAGCAGTTCCCGACTAGCGGGCTACAATGAGCAGTTCTTC.

The V gene is TRBV2, the J gene TRBJ1-5; TRBD1 is a possible D gene (6 bases). The length of the CDR3 is 13 residues. Germline V gene data show CDR1 as SNHLY and CDR2 as FYNNEI. V was pared by 8 bases and J by 3 bases, with 11 bases between. In DNA form, the CDR3 reads TGTGCCAGCGAGGACAGTAACAATCAGCCCCAGCATTTT. This codes for CASEDSNNQPQHF.